Each of the 17 T cell receptor beta chains below was sequenced from the same sample in a study of cytomegalovirus exposure and HLA in healthy donors. 13 Jbeta primers and 60 Vbeta primers were used for the PCR. The method was immunoSEQ multiplex PCR; TCRdb's version includes in-frame clones alone and lacks a portion of them. The sample yields approximately 110,000 clones, 65% to 75% seen once. Sequenced: PBMCs. The receptor set was obtained from a woman aged 40 to 50 in good health and CMV-seropositive.

This clone was counted between two and nine times. The chain is built from TRBV18 and TRBJ2-3, with a weak D call TRBD1 (5 bases). With 3 bases removed from V and 2 bases from J, the gap between germline ends came to 12 bases. This CDR3 region has 15 residues. Looked up from germline, CDR1 is KGHSH and CDR2 is LQKENI. CDR3 sequence (DNA): TGTGCCAGCTCACCGCCAGGGTGGGACACAGATACGCAGTATTTT. Its translation: CASSPPGWDTDTQYF.

The rearrangement joins TRBV9 to TRBJ1-1; the D gene is possibly TRBD1 (6 bases). Germline CDR1 is SGDLS and CDR2 is YYNGEE. V was clipped by 3 bases and J by 1 base, with 13 bases between them. The CDR3 runs to 15 residues. The CDR3 nucleotides are TGTGCCAGCAGCGCTCGACAGGCCGGGAACACTGAAGCTTTCTTT. It translates to CASSARQAGNTEAFF.

The V gene is TRBV9, the J gene TRBJ2-2; 8 nucleotides align to TRBD2. Germline loops: CDR1 SGDLS, CDR2 YYNGEE. Trimming took 5 bases from V and 4 from J; bases not matched to a gene: 4. This CDR3 is built from 14 residues. The CDR3 DNA follows: TGTGCCAGCAGAGCGGGGGTTACCACCGGGGAGCTGTTTTTT. This encodes CASRAGVTTGELFF. Variable domain in full (rest from reference TRBV9 and TRBJ2-2): DSGVTQTPKHLITATGQRVTLRCSPRSGDLSVYWYQQSLDQGLQFLIQYYNGEERAKGNILERFSAQQFPDLHSELNLSSLELGDSALYFCASRAGVTTGELFFGEGSRLTVL.

The chain recombines TRBV5-1 with TRBJ2-3; 8 bases line up with TRBD1. With V trimmed by 0 bases and J by 5 bases, 8 bases remained unmatched. The CDR3 extends over 16 amino acids. In germline, CDR1 is SGHRS, CDR2 YFSETQ. CDR3 DNA: TGCGCCAGCAGCTTGGAGTCAGGGGGCGTTGGAGATACGCAGTATTTT. Translation: CASSLESGGVGDTQYF.

This rearrangement joins TRBV7-9 to TRBJ2-2; the match to TRBD1 covers 8 bases. The CDR3 consists of 17 residues. Germline V lookup: CDR1 SEHNR, CDR2 FQNEAQ (reference sequence). The ends lost 10 bases at V and 0 bases at J; junction bases unmatched: 13. CDR3 bases: TGTGCCAACCAAGCCCCAGGGACAGGCCCGAACACCGGGGAGCTGTTTTTT. It is translated as CANQAPGTGPNTGELFF.

V is TRBV5-6 and J is TRBJ1-2, with D perhaps TRBD1 (5 bases). The germline V gene has CDR1 SGHDT and CDR2 YYEEEE. V lost 2 bases, J lost 8 bases, and 10 bases lay in between. The CDR3 spans 12 residues. CDR3 nucleotide sequence: TGTGCCAGCAGCTTCAGGGCAGAGGGCTACACCTTC. Its translation: CASSFRAEGYTF.

This clone was seen a handful of times. V and J are TRBV4-3 and TRBJ1-3; no definite D call. The V end lost 0 bases, the J end lost 4 bases, and 10 bases lay between the germline ends. Germline CDR1 and CDR2: LGHNA and YSLEER. The CDR3 contains 15 residues. The CDR3, as DNA: TGCGCCAGCAGCCAAGATACGGGTCCAGGAAACACCATATATTTT. Its translation is CASSQDTGPGNTIYF.

V gene TRBV28 combines with J gene TRBJ1-4; the D is unclear. Trimming removed 6 bases at V and 0 bases at J, with 17 bases between. This CDR3 has 17 amino acids. CDR1 and CDR2 (germline): MDHEN, SYDVKM. The CDR3 protein is CASRPLEAYTTNEKLFF. Here the CDR3 DNA reads TGTGCCAGCAGGCCGCTAGAGGCATACACAACTAATGAAAAACTGTTTTTT.

This clone occurred a few times. The genes are TRBV7-3 and TRBJ1-1, with a possible D match to TRBD1 (5 bases). The CDR3 has 14 residues. Germline V gene lookup returns CDR1 SGHTA and CDR2 FQGTGA. The V gene lost 5 bases and the J gene lost 5 bases, with 15 bases spanning the gap. The CDR3 nucleotides read TGTGCCAGCAGCCCTGTCGCGGCAGGGACTGAAGCTTTCTTT. Residues: CASSPVAAGTEAFF.

At least ten counts were recorded for this clone. At one of its ends the junction is not consistent with the germline gene, which may arise from a read error. The same CDR3 can be traced to other DNA sequences in this sample. The rearrangement joins TRBV7-2 to TRBJ1-2; D not certain. The germline gives CDR1 SGHTA, CDR2 FQGNSA. The CDR3 is 15 amino acids. CDR3 amino acids: CASSQEEGRVYGYTF. CDR3 bases: TGCGCCAGCAGCCAAGAAGAGGGAAGGGTTTATGGCTACACCTTC.

The chain carries TRBV9 and TRBJ2-5; 10 positions match TRBD2. Germline lookup yields CDR1 SGDLS and CDR2 YYNGEE. J gave up 2 bases and V 3 bases, and 10 bases lay outside the gene matches. The CDR3 has 17 residues. CDR3 sequence reads: CASSEGVIAGGQETQYF. CDR3 in DNA: TGTGCCAGCAGCGAGGGGGTGATAGCGGGGGGTCAAGAGACCCAGTACTTC.

The V and J genes are TRBV5-1 and TRBJ1-2; 9 bases align to TRBD1. V was pared by 2 bases and J by 4 bases, with 6 bases of the junction left unmatched. CDR3 length: 15 amino acids. Germline loops: CDR1 SGHRS, CDR2 YFSETQ. CDR3 bases: TGCGCCAGCAGCTTCCGGGACAGGGCATTCTATGGCTACACCTTC. Translating gives CASSFRDRAFYGYTF.

The J gene is TRBJ1-3, the V gene TRBV9, with D unclear. Per the germline V gene, CDR1 is SGDLS and CDR2 is YYNGEE. V was trimmed by 3 bases and J by 0 bases, leaving 10 bases between them. This CDR3 has 15 amino acids. CDR3 sequence: CASSAGAPSGNTIYF. The CDR3 DNA follows: TGTGCCAGCAGCGCGGGAGCTCCCTCTGGAAACACCATATATTTT. Full variable domain (missing parts from reference TRBV9 and TRBJ1-3): DSGVTQTPKHLITATGQRVTLRCSPRSGDLSVYWYQQSLDQGLQFLIQYYNGEERAKGNILERFSAQQFPDLHSELNLSSLELGDSALYFCASSAGAPSGNTIYFGEGSWLTVV.

The CDR3 is CASSGPGLAFTSTDTQYF. The CDR3 bases are TGTGCCAGCAGCGGACCGGGACTAGCGTTTACTAGCACAGATACGCAGTATTTT. This chain links TRBV9 with TRBJ2-3; TRBD2 agrees at 10 bases. Germline CDR1 SGDLS, CDR2 YYNGEE. Germline trimming cut 3 bases from V and 0 bases from J; bases unmatched to any gene: 10. The CDR3 sequence is 18 residues long.

The chain links TRBV28 to TRBJ1-4, with a weak D call TRBD1 (6 bases). Trimming cost V 6 bases and J 7 bases, with 18 bases left between them. Germline lookup yields CDR1 MDHEN and CDR2 SYDVKM. This CDR3 has 15 amino acids. In DNA form, the CDR3 reads TGTGCCAGCAGGGACAGTAGCTTAGGCCGTGAAAAACTGTTTTTT. This translates into CASRDSSLGREKLFF.

V usage is TRBV5-1 and J usage is TRBJ2-4; D perhaps matches TRBD2 (6 bases). The CDR3 totals 16 residues. The germline V gene has CDR1 SGHRS and CDR2 YFSETQ. V lost 2 bases, J lost 0 bases, and 12 bases lay in between. The CDR3 nucleotides read TGCGCCAGCAGCTTCCGGGACTGGGGAGCCAAAAACATTCAGTACTTC. Translating gives CASSFRDWGAKNIQYF.

The chain recombines TRBV4-3 with TRBJ1-6, with 9 positions matching TRBD1. The V gene's germline CDR1 is LGHNA and CDR2 YSLEER. The CDR3 spans 16 residues. V shed 0 bases, J shed 10 bases, and the junction held 7 bases outside the gene matches. This chain's CDR3 is CASSQDPGTGRSPLHF. In nucleotides, the CDR3 is TGCGCCAGCAGCCAAGATCCCGGGACAGGGAGGTCACCCCTCCACTTT.